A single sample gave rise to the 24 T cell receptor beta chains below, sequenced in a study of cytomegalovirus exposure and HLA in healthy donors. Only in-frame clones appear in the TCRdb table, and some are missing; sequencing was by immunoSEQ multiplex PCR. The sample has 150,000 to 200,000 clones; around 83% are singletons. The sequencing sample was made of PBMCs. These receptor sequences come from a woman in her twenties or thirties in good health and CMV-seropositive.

The CDR3: CASSLDSYEQYF. In DNA, the CDR3 is TGTGCCAGCAGTCTGGACAGCTACGAGCAGTACTTC. The V and J genes are TRBV6-6 and TRBJ2-7, with D perhaps matching TRBD1 (6 bases). Germline lookup yields CDR1 MNHNY and CDR2 SVGAGI (reference sequence). This CDR3 has 12 amino acids. V lost 5 bases and J 3 bases, leaving 8 bases between the germline ends.

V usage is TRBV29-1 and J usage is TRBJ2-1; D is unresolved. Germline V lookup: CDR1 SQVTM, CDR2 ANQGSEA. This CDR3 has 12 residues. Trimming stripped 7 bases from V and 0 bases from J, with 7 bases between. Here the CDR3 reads CSDKSSYNEQFF. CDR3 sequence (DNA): TGCAGCGATAAGAGCTCCTACAATGAGCAGTTCTTC.

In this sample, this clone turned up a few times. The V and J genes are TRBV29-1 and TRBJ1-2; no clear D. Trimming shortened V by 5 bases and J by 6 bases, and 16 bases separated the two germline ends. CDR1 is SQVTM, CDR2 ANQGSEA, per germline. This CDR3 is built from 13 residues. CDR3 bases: TGCAGCGTTACCGGACGGGAAACAGATGGCTACACCTTC. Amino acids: CSVTGRETDGYTF.

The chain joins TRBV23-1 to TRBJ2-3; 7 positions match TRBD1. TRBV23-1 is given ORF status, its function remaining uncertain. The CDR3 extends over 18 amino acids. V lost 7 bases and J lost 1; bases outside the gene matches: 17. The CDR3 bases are TGCGCCAGCACCACCGATTCACTCCGGGACAGCCGCACAGATACGCAGTATTTT. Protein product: CASTTDSLRDSRTDTQYF.

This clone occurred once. The DNA for the CDR3 is TGTGCCAGTAGTATGCGGGATAAGGGTGGCTACACCTTC. Encoded protein: CASSMRDKGGYTF. V gene TRBV19 combines with J gene TRBJ1-2; D gene uncertain. Trimming shortened V by 3 bases and J by 7 bases, and 12 bases separated the two germline ends. CDR3 length: 13 residues. Germline V gene data show CDR1 as LNHDA and CDR2 as SQIVND (reference sequence).

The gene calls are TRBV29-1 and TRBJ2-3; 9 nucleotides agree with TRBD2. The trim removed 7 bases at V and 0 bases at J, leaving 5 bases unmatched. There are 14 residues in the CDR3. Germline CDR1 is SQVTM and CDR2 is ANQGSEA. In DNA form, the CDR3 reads TGCAGCGGAGGCACTAGCGGGAGCACAGATACGCAGTATTTT. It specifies CSGGTSGSTDTQYF.

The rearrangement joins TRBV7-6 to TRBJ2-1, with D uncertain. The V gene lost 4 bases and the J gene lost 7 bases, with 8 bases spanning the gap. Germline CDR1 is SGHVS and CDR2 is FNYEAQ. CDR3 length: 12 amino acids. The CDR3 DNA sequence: TGTGCCAGCAGCTCCCCTTTTAATGAGCAGTTCTTC. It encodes CASSSPFNEQFF.

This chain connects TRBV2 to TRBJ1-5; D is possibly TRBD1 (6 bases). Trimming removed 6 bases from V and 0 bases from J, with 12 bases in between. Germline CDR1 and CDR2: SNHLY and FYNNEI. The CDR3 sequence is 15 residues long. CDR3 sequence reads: CASRVTGYSNQPQHF. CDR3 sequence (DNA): TGTGCCAGCAGAGTGACAGGATATAGCAATCAGCCCCAGCATTTT. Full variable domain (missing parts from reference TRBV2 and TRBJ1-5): EPEVTQTPSHQVTQMGQEVILRCVPISNHLYFYWYRQILGQKVEFLVSFYNNEISEKSEIFDDQFSVERPDGSNFTLKIRSTKLEDSAMYFCASRVTGYSNQPQHFGDGTRLSIL.

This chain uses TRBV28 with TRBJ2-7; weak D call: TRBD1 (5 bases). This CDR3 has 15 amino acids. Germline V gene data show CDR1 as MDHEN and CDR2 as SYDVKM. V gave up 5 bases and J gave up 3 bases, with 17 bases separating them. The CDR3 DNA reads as TGTGCCAGCAGTCTAGGGGCAGGCCTCCTCTACGAGCAGTACTTC. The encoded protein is CASSLGAGLLYEQYF. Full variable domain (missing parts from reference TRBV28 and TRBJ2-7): DVKVTQSSRYLVKRTGEKVFLECVQDMDHENMFWYRQDPGLGLRLIYFSYDVKMKEKGDIPEGYSVSREKKERFSLILESASTNQTSMYLCASSLGAGLLYEQYFGPGTRLTVT.

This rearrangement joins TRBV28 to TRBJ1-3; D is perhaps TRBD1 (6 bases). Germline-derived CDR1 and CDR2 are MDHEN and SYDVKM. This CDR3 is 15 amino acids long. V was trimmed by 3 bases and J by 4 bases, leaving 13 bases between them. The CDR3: CASSFRRGTGNTIYF. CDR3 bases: TGTGCCAGCAGTTTCCGTAGGGGGACAGGAAACACCATATATTTT.

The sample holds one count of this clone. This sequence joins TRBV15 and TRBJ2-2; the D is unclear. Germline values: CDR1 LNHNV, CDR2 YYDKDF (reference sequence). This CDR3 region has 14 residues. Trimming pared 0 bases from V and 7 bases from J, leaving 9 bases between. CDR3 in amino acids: CATSRDRGVGELFF. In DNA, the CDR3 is TGTGCCACCAGCAGAGATAGAGGCGTCGGGGAGCTGTTTTTT.

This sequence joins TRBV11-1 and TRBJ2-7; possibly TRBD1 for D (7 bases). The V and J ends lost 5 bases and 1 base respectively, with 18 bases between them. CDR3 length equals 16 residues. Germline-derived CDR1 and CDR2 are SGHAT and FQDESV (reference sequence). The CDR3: CASSGPGGGASYEQYF. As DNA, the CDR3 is TGTGCCAGCAGCGGTCCAGGAGGGGGCGCATCCTACGAGCAGTACTTC. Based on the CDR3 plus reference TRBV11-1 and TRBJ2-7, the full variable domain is EAEVAQSPRYKITEKSQAVAFWCDPISGHATLYWYRQILGQGPELLVQFQDESVVDDSQLPKDRFSAERLKGVDSTLKIQPAELGDSAMYLCASSGPGGGASYEQYFGPGTRLTVT.

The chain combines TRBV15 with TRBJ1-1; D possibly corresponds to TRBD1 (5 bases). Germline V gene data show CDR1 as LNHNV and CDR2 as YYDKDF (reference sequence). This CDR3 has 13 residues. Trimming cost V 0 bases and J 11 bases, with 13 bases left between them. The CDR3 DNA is TGTGCCACCAGCAGAGATGGCAGGGCAGGGGCTTTCTTT. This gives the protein CATSRDGRAGAFF. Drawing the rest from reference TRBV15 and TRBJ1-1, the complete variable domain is DAMVIQNPRYQVTQFGKPVTLSCSQTLNHNVMYWYQQKSSQAPKLLFHYYDKDFNNEADTPDNFQSRRPNTSFCFLDIRSPGLGDTAMYLCATSRDGRAGAFFGQGTRLTVV.

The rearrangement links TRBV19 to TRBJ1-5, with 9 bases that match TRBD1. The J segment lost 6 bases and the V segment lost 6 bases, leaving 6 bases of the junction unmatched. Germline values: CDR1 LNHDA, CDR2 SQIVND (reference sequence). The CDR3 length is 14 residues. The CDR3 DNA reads TGTGCCAGTAGGGGACAGGGTGGTAGTCAGCCCCAGCATTTT. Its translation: CASRGQGGSQPQHF.

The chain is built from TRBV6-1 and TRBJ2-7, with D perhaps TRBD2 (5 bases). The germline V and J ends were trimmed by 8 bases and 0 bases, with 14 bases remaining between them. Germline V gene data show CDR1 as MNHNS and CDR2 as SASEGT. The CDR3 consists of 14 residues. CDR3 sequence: CASCLAETSYEQYF. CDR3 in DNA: TGTGCCAGCTGTCTAGCTGAAACCTCCTACGAGCAGTACTTC.

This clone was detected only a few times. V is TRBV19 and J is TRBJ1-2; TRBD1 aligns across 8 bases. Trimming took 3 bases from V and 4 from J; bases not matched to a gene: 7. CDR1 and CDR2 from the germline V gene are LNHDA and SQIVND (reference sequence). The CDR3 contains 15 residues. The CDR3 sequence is CASSISQGGAYGYTF. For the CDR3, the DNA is TGTGCCAGTAGTATCTCACAGGGGGGGGCCTATGGCTACACCTTC.

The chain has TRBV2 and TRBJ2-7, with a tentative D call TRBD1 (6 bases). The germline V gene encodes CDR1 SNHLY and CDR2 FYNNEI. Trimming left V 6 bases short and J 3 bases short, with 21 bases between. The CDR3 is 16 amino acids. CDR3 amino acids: CASSLGAPSVGYEQYF. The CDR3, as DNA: TGTGCCAGCAGCCTGGGGGCCCCATCAGTGGGCTACGAGCAGTACTTC.

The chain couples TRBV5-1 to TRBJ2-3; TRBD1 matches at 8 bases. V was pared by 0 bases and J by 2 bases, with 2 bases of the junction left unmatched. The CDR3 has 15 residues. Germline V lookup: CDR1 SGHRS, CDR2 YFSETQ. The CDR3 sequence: CASSLVQGATDTQYF. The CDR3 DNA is TGCGCCAGCAGCTTGGTGCAGGGGGCCACAGATACGCAGTATTTT.

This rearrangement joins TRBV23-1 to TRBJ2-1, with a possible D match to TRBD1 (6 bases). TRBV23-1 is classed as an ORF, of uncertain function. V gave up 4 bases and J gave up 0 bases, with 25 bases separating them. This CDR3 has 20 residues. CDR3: CASSRGTRTETQSSYNEQFF. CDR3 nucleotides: TGCGCCAGCAGTCGCGGCACCCGGACAGAGACTCAGAGCTCCTACAATGAGCAGTTCTTC.

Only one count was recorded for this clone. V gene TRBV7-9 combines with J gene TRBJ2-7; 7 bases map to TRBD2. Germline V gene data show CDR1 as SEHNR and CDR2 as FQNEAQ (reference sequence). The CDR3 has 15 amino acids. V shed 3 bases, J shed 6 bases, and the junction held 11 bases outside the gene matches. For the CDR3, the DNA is TGTGCCAGCAGCTTTGCGGGAGTCCCGTCAGGCGAGCAGTACTTC. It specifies CASSFAGVPSGEQYF.

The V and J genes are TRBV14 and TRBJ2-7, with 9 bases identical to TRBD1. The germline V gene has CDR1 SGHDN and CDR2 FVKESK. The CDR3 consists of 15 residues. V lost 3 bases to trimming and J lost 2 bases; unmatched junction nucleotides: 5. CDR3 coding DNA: TGTGCCAGCAGCCAGGGACAGGGAGTTCCCTACGAGCAGTACTTC. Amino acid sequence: CASSQGQGVPYEQYF.

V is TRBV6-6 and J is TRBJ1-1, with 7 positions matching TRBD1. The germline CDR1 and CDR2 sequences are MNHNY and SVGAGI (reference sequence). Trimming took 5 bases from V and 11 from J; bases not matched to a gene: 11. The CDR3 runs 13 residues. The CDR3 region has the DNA TGTGCCAGCAGTAACAGGGGACCCGAGTGGGCTTTCTTT. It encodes CASSNRGPEWAFF.

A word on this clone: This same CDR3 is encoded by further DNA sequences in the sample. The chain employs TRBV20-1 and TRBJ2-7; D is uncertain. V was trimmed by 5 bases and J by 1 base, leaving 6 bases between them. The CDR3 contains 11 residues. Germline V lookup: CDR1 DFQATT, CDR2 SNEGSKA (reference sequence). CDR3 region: CSASRSYEQYF. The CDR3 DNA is TGCAGTGCTTCCCGGTCCTACGAGCAGTACTTC.

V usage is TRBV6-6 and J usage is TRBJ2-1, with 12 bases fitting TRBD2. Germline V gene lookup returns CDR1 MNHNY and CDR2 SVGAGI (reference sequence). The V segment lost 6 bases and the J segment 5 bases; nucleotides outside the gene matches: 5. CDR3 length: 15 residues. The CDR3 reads CASRLAGGPHNEQFF. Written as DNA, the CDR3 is TGTGCCAGCAGGCTAGCGGGAGGGCCCCACAATGAGCAGTTCTTC.